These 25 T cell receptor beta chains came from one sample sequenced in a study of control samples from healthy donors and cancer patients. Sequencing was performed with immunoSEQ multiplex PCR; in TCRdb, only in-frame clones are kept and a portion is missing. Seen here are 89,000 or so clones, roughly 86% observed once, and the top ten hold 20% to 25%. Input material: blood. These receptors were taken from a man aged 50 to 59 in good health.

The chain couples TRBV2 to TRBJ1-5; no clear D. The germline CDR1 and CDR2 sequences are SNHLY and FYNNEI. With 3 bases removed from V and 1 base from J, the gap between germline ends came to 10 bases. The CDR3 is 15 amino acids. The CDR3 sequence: CASSEVSLSNQPQHF. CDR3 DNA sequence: TGTGCCAGCAGTGAGGTCAGTTTAAGCAATCAGCCCCAGCATTTT.

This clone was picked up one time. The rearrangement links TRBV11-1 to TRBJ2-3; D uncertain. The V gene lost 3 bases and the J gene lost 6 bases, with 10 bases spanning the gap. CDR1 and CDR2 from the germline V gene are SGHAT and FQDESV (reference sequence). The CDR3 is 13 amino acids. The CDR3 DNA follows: TGTGCCAGCAGCTTCCTACGTGGGGATACGCAGTATTTT. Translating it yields CASSFLRGDTQYF.

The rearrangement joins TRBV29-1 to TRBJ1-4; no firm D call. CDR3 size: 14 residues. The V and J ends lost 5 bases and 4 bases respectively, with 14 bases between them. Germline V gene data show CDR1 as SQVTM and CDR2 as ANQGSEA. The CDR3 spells CSVNAGYGNEKLFF. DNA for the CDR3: TGCAGCGTTAATGCGGGGTATGGTAATGAAAAACTGTTTTTT.

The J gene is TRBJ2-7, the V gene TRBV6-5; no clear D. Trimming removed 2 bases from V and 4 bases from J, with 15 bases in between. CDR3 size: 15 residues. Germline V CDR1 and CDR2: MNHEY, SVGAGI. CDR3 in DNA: TGTGCCAGCAGTTACGACTCCAGACCCCCTTACGAGCAGTACTTC. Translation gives CASSYDSRPPYEQYF.

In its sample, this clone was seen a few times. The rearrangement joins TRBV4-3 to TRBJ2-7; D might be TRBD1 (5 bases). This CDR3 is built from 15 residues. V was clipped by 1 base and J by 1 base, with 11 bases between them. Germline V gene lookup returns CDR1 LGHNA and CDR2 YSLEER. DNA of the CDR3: TGCGCCAGCAGCCAAGTGGGGCTCCGTTCCTACGAGCAGTACTTC. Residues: CASSQVGLRSYEQYF.

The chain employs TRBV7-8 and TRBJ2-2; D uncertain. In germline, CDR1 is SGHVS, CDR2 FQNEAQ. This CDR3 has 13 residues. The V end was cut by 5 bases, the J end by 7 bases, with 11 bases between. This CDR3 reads CASSPDRFGELFF. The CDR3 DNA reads TGTGCCAGCAGCCCAGACCGTTTCGGGGAGCTGTTTTTT.

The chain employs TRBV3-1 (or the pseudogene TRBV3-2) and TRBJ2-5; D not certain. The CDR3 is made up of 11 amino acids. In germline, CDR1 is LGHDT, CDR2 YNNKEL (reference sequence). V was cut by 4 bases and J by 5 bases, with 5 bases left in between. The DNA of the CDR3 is TGTGCCAGCAGCCGTACCGAGACCCAGTACTTC. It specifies CASSRTETQYF.

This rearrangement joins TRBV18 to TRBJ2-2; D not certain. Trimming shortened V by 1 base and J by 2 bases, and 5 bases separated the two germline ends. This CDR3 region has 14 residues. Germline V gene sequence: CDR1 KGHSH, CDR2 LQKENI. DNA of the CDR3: TGTGCCAGCTCACCACAGAAAAACACCGGGGAGCTGTTTTTT. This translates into CASSPQKNTGELFF.

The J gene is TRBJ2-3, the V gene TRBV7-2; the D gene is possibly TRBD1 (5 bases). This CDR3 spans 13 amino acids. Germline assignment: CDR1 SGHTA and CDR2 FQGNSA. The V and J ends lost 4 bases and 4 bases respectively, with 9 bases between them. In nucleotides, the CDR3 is TGTGCCAGCAGCTCCCAAGGGGCAGATACGCAGTATTTT. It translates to CASSSQGADTQYF. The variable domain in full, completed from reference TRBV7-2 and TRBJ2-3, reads GAGVSQSPSNKVTEKGKDVELRCDPISGHTALYWYRQSLGQGLEFLIYFQGNSAPDKSGLPSDRFSAERTGGSVSTLTIQRTQQEDSAVYLCASSSQGADTQYFGPGTRLTVL.

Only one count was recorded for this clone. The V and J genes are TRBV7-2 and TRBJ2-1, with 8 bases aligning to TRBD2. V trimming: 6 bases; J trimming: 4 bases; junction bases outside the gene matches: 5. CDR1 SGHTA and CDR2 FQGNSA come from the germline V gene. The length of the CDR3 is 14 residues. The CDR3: CASRPGGVYNEQFF. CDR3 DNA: TGTGCCAGCAGACCGGGGGGGGTATACAATGAGCAGTTCTTC.

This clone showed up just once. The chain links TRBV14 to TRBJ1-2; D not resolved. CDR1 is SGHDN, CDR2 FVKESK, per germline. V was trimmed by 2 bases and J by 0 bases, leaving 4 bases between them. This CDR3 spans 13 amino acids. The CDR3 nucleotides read TGTGCCAGCAGCCAATGGGCTAACTATGGCTACACCTTC. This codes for CASSQWANYGYTF. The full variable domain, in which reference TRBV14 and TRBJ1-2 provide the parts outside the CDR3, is EAGVTQFPSHSVIEKGQTVTLRCDPISGHDNLYWYRRVMGKEIKFLLHFVKESKQDESGMPNNRFLAERTGGTYSTLKVQPAELEDSGVYFCASSQWANYGYTFGSGTRLTVV.

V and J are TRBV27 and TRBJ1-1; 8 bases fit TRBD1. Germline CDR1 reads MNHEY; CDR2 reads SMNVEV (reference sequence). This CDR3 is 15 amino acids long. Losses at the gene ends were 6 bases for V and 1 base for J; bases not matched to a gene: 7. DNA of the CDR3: TGTGCCAGCAGCCCCAGGGGGCGGGAGAACACTGAAGCTTTCTTT. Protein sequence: CASSPRGRENTEAFF.

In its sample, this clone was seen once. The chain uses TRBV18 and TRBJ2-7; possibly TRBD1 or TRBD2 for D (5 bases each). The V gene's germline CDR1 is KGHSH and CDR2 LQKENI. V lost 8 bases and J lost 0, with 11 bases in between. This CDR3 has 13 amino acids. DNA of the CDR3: TGTGCCAGCCGCCGGGACGGCTCCTACGAGCAGTACTTC. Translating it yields CASRRDGSYEQYF.

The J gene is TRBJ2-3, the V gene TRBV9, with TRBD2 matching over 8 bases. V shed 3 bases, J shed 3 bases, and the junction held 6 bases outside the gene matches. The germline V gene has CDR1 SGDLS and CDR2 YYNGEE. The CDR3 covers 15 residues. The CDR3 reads CASSAGGAPTDTQYF. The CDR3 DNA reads TGTGCCAGCAGCGCGGGGGGGGCCCCGACAGATACGCAGTATTTT.

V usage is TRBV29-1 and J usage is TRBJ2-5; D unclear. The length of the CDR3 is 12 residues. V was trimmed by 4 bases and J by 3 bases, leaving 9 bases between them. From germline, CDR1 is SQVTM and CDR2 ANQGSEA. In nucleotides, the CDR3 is TGCAGCGTTGCTCCAGGCGAAGAGACCCAGTACTTC. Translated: CSVAPGEETQYF.

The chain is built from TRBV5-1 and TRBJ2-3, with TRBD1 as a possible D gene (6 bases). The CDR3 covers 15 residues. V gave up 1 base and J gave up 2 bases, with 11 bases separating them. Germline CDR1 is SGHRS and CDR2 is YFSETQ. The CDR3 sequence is CASSLWDTSTDTQYF. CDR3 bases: TGCGCCAGCAGCTTGTGGGACACTTCCACAGATACGCAGTATTTT.

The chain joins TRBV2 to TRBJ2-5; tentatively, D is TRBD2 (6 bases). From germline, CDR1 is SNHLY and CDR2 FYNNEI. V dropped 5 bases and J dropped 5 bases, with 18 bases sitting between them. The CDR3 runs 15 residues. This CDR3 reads CASSLFRDFEETQYF. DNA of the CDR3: TGTGCCAGCAGTCTCTTCCGGGACTTCGAGGAGACCCAGTACTTC.

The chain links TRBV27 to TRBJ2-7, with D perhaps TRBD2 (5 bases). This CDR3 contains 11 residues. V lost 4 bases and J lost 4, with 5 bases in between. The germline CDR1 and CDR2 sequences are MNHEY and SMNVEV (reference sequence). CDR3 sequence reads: CASSSGYEQYV. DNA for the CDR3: TGTGCCAGCAGTTCGGGGTACGAGCAGTACGTC.

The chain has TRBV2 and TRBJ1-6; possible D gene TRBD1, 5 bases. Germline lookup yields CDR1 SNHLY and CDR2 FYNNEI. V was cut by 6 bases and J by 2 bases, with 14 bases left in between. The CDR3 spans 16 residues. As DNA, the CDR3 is TGTGCCAGCAGCGTCGGGGGGGGAGCCTATAATTCACCCCTCCACTTT. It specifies CASSVGGGAYNSPLHF. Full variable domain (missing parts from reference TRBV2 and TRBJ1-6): EPEVTQTPSHQVTQMGQEVILRCVPISNHLYFYWYRQILGQKVEFLVSFYNNEISEKSEIFDDQFSVERPDGSNFTLKIRSTKLEDSAMYFCASSVGGGAYNSPLHFGNGTRLTVT.

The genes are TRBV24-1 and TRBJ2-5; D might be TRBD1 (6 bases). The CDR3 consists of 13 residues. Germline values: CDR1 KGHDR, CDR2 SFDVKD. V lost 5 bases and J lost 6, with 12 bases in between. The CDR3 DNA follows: TGTGCCACCAGTGTCACAGGGACGCAGACCCAGTACTTC. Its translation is CATSVTGTQTQYF.

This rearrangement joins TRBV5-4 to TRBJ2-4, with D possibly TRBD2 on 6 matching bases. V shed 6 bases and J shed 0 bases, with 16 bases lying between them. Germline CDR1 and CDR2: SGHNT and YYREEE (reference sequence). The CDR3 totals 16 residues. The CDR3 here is CASTIGGDLAKNIQYF. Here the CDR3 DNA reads TGTGCCAGCACCATCGGGGGAGACCTAGCCAAAAACATTCAGTACTTC.

This CDR3 reads CASSYTVGENTEAFF. CDR3 coding DNA: TGTGCCAGCAGTTACACGGTGGGGGAGAACACTGAAGCTTTCTTT. The chain carries TRBV6-2 or TRBV6-3 and TRBJ1-1; TRBD1 is a possible D gene (5 bases). Trimming removed 2 bases from V and 1 base from J, with 11 bases in between. Germline V CDR1 and CDR2: MNHEY, SVGEGT. The CDR3 has 15 residues.

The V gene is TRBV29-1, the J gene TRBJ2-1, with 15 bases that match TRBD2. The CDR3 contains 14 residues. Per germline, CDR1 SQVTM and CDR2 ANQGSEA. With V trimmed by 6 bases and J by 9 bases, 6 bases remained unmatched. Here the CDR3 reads CSVGLAGGQSEQFF. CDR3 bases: TGCAGCGTCGGACTAGCGGGGGGGCAATCTGAGCAGTTCTTC.

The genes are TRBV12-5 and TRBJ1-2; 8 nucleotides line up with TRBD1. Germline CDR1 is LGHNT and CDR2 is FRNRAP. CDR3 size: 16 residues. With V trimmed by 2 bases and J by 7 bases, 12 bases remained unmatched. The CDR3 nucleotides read TGTGCTAGTGGTTTGCTTGGACAGGGCTTCTTGGGTGGCTACACCTTC. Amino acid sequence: CASGLLGQGFLGGYTF. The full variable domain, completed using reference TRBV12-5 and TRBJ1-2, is DARVTQTPRHKVTEMGQEVTMRCQPILGHNTVFWYRQTMMQGLELLAYFRNRAPLDDSGMPKDRFSAEMPDATLATLKIQPSEPRDSAVYFCASGLLGQGFLGGYTFGSGTRLTVV.

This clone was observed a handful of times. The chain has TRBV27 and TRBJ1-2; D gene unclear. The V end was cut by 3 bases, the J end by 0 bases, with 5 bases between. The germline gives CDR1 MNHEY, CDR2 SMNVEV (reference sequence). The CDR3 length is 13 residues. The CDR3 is CASSLTPNYGYTF. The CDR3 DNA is TGTGCCAGCAGTTTGACACCTAACTATGGCTACACCTTC.